This TCR beta chain was captured by sequencing in a study of cytomegalovirus exposure and HLA in healthy donors. Overall study results and limits: It was about 150 TCR beta chains that were listed as cytomegalovirus-associated. Sequencing depth across donors, presence/absence analyses assumed, was roughly uniform.

The CDR3 contains 18 residues. Germline V gives CDR1 LGHNT, CDR2 FRNRAP. V gave up 6 bases and J gave up 0 bases; unmatched junction bases: 13. Primers: 60 Vbeta forward and 13 Jbeta reverse. This table comes from immunoSEQ multiplex PCR, and its TCRdb copy is limited to in-frame clones, with some not included. The listing records approximately 210,000 clones. Worth noting for this clone: Its antigen is not identified.

This TCR derives from a woman younger than 45 in good health and CMV-seropositive. The sample was PBMCs. V usage is TRBV12-5 and J usage is TRBJ2-1; 8 nucleotides line up with TRBD1. CDR3 loop: CASGRDRGLTSSYNEQFF. The DNA of the CDR3 is TGTGCTAGTGGGCGTGACAGGGGACTTACCAGCTCCTACAATGAGCAGTTCTTC.